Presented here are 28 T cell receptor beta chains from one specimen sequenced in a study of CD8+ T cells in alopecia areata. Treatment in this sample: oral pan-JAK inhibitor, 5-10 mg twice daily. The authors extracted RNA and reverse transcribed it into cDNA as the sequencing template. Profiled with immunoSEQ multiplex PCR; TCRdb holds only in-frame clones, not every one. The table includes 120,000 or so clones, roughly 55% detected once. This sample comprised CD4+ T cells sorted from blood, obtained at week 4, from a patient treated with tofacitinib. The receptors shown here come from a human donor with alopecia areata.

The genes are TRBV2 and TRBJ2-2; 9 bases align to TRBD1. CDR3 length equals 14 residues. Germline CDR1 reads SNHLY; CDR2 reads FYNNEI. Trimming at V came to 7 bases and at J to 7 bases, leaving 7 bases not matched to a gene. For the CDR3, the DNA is TGTGCCAGCACTATCGGACAGGGGTTCGGGGAGCTGTTTTTT. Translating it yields CASTIGQGFGELFF.

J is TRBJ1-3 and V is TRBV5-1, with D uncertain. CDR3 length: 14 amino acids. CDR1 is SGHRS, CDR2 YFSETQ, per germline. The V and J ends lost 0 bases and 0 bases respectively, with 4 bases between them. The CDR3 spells CASSLGASGNTIYF. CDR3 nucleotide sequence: TGCGCCAGCAGCTTGGGAGCCTCTGGAAACACCATATATTTT.

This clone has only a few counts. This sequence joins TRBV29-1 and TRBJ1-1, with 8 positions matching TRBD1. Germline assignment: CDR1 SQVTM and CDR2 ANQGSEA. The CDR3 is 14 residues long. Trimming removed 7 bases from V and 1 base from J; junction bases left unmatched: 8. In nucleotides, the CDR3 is TGCAGCGCTCAAGGCCAGGGGGCGAACACTGAAGCTTTCTTT. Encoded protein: CSAQGQGANTEAFF.

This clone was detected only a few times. CDR3 protein: CASSLGGNVDIQYF. CDR3 DNA sequence: TGTGCCAGCAGCTTAGGCGGGAATGTGGACATTCAGTACTTC. The chain carries TRBV7-9 and TRBJ2-4; D might be TRBD2 (6 bases). CDR3 size: 14 residues. The V end lost 1 base, the J end lost 8 bases, and 12 bases lay between the germline ends. The germline V gene has CDR1 SEHNR and CDR2 FQNEAQ (reference sequence).

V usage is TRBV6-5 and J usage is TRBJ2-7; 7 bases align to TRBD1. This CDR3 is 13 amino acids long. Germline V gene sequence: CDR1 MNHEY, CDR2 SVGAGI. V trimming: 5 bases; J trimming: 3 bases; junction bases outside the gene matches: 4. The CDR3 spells CASSRTGIYEQYF. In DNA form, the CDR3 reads TGTGCCAGCAGTAGGACAGGTATCTACGAGCAGTACTTC.

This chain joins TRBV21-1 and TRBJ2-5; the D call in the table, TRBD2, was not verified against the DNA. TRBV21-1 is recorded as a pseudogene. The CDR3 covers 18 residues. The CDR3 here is CASSKPPQTTSVQETQYF. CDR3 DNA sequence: TGTGCCAGCAGCAAACCGCCCCAAACTACTAGCGTCCAAGAGACCCAGTACTTC.

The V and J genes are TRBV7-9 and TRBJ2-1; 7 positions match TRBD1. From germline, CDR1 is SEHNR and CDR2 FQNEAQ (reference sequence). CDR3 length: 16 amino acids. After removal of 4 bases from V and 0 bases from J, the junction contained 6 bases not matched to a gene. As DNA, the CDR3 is TGTGCCAGCAGCTCCTTGGGGACAGCCTCCTACAATGAGCAGTTCTTC. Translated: CASSSLGTASYNEQFF.

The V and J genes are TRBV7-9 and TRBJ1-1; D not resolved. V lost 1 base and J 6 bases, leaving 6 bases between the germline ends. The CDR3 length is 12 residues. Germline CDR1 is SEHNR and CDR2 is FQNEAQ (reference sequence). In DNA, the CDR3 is TGTGCCAGCAGCTTAGTTGTAGCTGAAGCTTTCTTT. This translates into CASSLVVAEAFF.

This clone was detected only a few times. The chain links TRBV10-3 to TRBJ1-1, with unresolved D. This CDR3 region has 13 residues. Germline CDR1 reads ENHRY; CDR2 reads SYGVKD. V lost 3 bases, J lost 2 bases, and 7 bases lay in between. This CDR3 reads CAISDARNTEAFF. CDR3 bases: TGTGCCATCAGTGACGCCAGAAACACTGAAGCTTTCTTT.

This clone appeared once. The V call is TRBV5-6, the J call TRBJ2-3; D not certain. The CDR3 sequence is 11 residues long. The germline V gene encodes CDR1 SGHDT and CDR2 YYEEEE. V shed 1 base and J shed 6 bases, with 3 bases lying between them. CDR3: CASSLRDTQYF. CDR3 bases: TGTGCCAGCAGCTTGCGGGATACGCAGTATTTT.

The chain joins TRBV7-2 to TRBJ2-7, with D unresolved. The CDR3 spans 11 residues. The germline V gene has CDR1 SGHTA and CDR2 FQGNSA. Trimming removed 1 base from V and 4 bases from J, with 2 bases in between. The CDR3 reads CASSLEYEQYF. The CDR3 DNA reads TGTGCCAGCAGCTTAGAATACGAGCAGTACTTC.

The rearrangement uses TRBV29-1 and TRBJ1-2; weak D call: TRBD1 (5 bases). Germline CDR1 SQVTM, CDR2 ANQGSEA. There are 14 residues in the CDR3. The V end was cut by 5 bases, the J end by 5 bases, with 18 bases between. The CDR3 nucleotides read TGCAGCGTTCGGGGCTCCACCCTGGGGTATGGCTACACCTTC. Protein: CSVRGSTLGYGYTF.

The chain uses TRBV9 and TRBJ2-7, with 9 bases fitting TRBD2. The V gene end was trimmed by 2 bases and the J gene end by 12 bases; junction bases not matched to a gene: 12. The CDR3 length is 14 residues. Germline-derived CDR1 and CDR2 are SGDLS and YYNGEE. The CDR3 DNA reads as TGTGCCAGCAGCGTGAGGAGAGTGGGGGGACTAGCGTACTTC. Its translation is CASSVRRVGGLAYF.

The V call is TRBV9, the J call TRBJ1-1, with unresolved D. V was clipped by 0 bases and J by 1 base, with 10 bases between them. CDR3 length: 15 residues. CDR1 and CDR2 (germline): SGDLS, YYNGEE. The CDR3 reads CASSVGGRGNTEAFF. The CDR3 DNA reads TGTGCCAGCAGCGTAGGTGGCCGAGGGAACACTGAAGCTTTCTTT.

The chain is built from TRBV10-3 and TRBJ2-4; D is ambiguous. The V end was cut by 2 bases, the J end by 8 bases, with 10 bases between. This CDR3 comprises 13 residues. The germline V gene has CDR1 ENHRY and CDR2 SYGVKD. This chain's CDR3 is CAISEGEFDIQYF. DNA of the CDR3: TGTGCCATCAGTGAGGGCGAATTTGACATTCAGTACTTC.

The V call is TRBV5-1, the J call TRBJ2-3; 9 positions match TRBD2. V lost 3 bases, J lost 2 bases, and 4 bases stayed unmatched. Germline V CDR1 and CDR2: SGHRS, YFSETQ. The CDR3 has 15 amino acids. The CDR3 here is CASSSERGDTDTQYF. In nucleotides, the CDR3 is TGCGCCAGCAGCTCAGAGCGGGGGGACACAGATACGCAGTATTTT.

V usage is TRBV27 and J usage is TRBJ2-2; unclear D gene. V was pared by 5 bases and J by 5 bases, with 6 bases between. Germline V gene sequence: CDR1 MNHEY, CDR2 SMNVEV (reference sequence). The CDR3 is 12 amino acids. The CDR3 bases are TGTGCCAGCAGTATTCGTACCGGGGAGCTGTTTTTT. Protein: CASSIRTGELFF.

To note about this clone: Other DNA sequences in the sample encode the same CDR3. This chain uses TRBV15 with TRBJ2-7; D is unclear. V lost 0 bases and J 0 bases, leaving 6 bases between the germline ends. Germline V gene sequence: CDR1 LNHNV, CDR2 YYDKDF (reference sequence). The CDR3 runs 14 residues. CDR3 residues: CATSRDRSSYEQYF. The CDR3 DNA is TGTGCCACCAGCAGAGACAGGAGCTCCTACGAGCAGTACTTC.

CDR3 sequence reads: CASRAGTSTDTQYF. The CDR3 bases are TGTGCCAGCAGAGCCGGGACCTCCACAGATACGCAGTATTTT. The chain combines TRBV2 with TRBJ2-3; tentatively, D is TRBD1 or TRBD2 (5 bases each). Germline V gene sequence: CDR1 SNHLY, CDR2 FYNNEI. This CDR3 spans 14 amino acids. Trimming removed 6 bases at V and 2 bases at J, with 12 bases between.

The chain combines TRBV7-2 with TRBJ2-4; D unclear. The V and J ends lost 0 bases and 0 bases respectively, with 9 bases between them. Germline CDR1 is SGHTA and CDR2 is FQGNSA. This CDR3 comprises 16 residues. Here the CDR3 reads CASSLAADLAKNIQYF. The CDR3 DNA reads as TGTGCCAGCAGCTTAGCAGCTGACTTAGCCAAAAACATTCAGTACTTC.

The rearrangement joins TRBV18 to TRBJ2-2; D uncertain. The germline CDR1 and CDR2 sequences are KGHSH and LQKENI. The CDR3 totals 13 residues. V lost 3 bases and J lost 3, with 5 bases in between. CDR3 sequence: CASSPPDTGELFF. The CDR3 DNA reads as TGTGCCAGCTCACCGCCAGACACCGGGGAGCTGTTTTTT.

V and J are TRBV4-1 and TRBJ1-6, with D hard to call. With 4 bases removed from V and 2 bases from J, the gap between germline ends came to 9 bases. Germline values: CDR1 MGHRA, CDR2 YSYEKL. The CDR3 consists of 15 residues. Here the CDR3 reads CASSPPNAYNSPLHF. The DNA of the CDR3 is TGCGCCAGCAGCCCACCGAATGCCTATAATTCACCCCTCCACTTT.

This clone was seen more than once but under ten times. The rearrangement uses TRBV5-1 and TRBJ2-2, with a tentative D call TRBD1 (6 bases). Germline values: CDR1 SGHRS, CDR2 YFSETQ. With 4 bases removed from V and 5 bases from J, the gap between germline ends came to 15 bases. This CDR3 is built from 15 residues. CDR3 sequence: CASSPQGLSTGELFF. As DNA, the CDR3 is TGCGCCAGCAGCCCCCAGGGGTTGAGTACCGGGGAGCTGTTTTTT.

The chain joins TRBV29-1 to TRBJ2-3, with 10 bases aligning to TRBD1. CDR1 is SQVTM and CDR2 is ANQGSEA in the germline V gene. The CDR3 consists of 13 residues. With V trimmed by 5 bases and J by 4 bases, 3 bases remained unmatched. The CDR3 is CSVKTGGSDTQYF. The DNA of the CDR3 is TGCAGCGTTAAGACAGGGGGCTCAGATACGCAGTATTTT.

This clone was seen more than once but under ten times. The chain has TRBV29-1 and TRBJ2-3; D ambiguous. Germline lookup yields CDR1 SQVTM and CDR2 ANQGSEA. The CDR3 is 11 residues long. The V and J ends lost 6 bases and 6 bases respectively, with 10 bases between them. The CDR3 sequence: CSVAVTDTQYF. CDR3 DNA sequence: TGCAGCGTAGCTGTGACGGATACGCAGTATTTT.

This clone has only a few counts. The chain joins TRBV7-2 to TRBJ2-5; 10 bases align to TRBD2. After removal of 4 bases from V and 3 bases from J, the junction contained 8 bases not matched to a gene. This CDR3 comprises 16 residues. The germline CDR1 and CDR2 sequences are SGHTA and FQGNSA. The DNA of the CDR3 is TGTGCCAGCAGCTCCGGACTAGCGGAGGCCAAAGAGACCCAGTACTTC. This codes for CASSSGLAEAKETQYF.

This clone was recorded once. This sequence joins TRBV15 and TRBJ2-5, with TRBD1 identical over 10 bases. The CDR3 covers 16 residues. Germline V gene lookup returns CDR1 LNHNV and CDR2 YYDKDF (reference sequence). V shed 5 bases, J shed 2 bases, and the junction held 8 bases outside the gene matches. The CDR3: CATSPLRDRGQETQYF. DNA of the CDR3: TGTGCCACCAGCCCCCTGCGGGACAGGGGACAAGAGACCCAGTACTTC.

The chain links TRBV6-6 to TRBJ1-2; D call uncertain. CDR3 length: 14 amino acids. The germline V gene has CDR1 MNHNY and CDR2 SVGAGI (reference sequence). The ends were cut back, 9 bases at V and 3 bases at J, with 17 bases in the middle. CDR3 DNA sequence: TGTGCCAGATTTAAGACTGACTTGGACTATGGCTACACCTTC. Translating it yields CARFKTDLDYGYTF.